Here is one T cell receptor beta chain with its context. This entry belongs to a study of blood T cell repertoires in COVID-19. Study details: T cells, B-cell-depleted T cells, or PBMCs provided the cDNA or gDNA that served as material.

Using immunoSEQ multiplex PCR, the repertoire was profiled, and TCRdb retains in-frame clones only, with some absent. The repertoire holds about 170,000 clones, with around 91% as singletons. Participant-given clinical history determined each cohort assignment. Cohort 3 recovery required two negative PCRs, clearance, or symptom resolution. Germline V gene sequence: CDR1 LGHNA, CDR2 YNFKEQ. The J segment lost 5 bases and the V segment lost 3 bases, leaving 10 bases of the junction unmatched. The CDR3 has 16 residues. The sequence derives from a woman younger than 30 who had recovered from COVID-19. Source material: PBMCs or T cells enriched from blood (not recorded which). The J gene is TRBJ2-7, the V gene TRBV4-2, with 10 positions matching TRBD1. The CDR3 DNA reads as TGTGCCAGCAGCCAGATCGGGACAGGGGTGGTGAACGAGCAGTACTTC. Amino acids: CASSQIGTGVVNEQYF.